The 23 T cell receptor beta chains below were found in one sample sequenced in a study of beta chain features in type 1 diabetes. These receptors are not linked to any known antigen. Since all of the isolated RNA was reverse transcribed, expressed TCRB transcripts were what got sequenced. Some clones are missing from TCRdb's copy, which holds only in-frame ones; the method was immunoSEQ multiplex PCR. This sample carries hundreds of thousands of clones, roughly an eighth of them seen once, and the ten largest clones take around 0.01%. The study's findings and limits: In every one of the four CD4+ subsets, TCRB CDR3s were moderately but significantly shorter in Type 1 diabetes patients.

The sequencing input was naive CD4+ T cells from blood. Receptor source: a woman between 18 and 29 years old with type 1 diabetes.

The CDR3 region has the DNA TGTGCCAGTAGTATAGTAGGAGATGAGCAGTTCTTC. It encodes CASSIVGDEQFF. The J gene is TRBJ2-1, the V gene TRBV19; D is unresolved. V dropped 1 base and J dropped 8 bases, with 6 bases sitting between them. The CDR3 length is 12 residues. Germline CDR1 and CDR2: LNHDA and SQIVND (reference sequence).

This clone was picked up a small number of times. The V gene is TRBV19, the J gene TRBJ1-5, with 7 positions matching TRBD1. The V gene end was trimmed by 6 bases and the J gene end by 2 bases; junction bases not matched to a gene: 7. CDR3 size: 15 residues. The germline V gene encodes CDR1 LNHDA and CDR2 SQIVND (reference sequence). CDR3 region: CASSPSGTGNQPQHF. CDR3 nucleotide sequence: TGTGCCAGTAGCCCATCAGGGACAGGCAATCAGCCCCAGCATTTT.

CDR3 sequence: CASSLGRTSGGAGIQYF. For the CDR3, the DNA is TGTGCCAGCAGCTTAGGTCGGACTAGCGGGGGGGCAGGCATTCAGTACTTC. The chain is built from TRBV11-2 and TRBJ2-4; the match to TRBD2 covers 15 bases. This CDR3 is built from 17 residues. V was clipped by 1 base and J by 9 bases; unmatched bases: 7. Germline-derived CDR1 and CDR2 are SGHAT and FQNNGV.

This chain links TRBV18 with TRBJ2-3, with 8 bases fitting TRBD2. This CDR3 is 16 amino acids long. V was pared by 2 bases and J by 4 bases, with 8 bases of the junction left unmatched. CDR1 and CDR2 (germline): KGHSH, LQKENI. The CDR3 reads CASSPGAAGASDTQYF. DNA for the CDR3: TGTGCCAGCTCACCAGGGGCAGCGGGGGCATCAGATACGCAGTATTTT.

A few counts support this clone. This rearrangement joins TRBV7-2 to TRBJ1-4; the D is unclear. Germline V gene data show CDR1 as SGHTA and CDR2 as FQGNSA. This CDR3 comprises 14 residues. V lost 6 bases and J lost 0, with 8 bases in between. The CDR3 loop is CASSDSATNEKLFF. CDR3 DNA sequence: TGTGCCAGCAGTGACTCTGCAACTAATGAAAAACTGTTTTTT.

In its sample, this clone was seen a few times. The chain recombines TRBV6-6 with TRBJ2-7, with D unresolved. V lost 2 bases to trimming and J lost 6 bases, with 8 bases between them. The CDR3 is made up of 12 amino acids. Per the germline V gene, CDR1 is MNHNY and CDR2 is SVGAGI (reference sequence). CDR3 nucleotides: TGTGCCAGCAGTTACAGAGATTTCGAGCAGTACTTC. It codes for CASSYRDFEQYF.

V is TRBV6-5 and J is TRBJ2-1, with D possibly being TRBD1 (6 bases). The ends were cut back, 4 bases at V and 4 bases at J, with 11 bases in the middle. Germline-derived CDR1 and CDR2 are MNHEY and SVGAGI. The CDR3 contains 14 residues. The CDR3 DNA reads TGTGCCAGCAGTTCCGGGACACGGTACAATGAGCAGTTCTTC. Encoded protein: CASSSGTRYNEQFF.

The table lists this clone with a few counts. The rearrangement links TRBV15 to TRBJ2-3, with D possibly matching TRBD2 (6 bases). This CDR3 is 16 amino acids long. The V gene lost 0 bases and the J gene lost 2 bases, with 12 bases spanning the gap. CDR1 is LNHNV, CDR2 YYDKDF, per germline (reference sequence). The CDR3 DNA reads TGTGCCACCAGCAGAGATGGGGCGGGACCCACAGATACGCAGTATTTT. Protein sequence: CATSRDGAGPTDTQYF.

The chain links TRBV4-1 to TRBJ2-7, with TRBD1 matching 9 bases. With 5 bases clipped from V and 10 bases from J, the junction kept 15 bases outside the gene matches. Germline V gene lookup returns CDR1 MGHRA and CDR2 YSYEKL. The CDR3 runs to 15 residues. CDR3 sequence: CASSDRTGARSKQYF. The CDR3 coding sequence is TGCGCCAGCAGCGACAGGACAGGGGCCCGATCTAAACAGTACTTC.

This chain links TRBV5-1 with TRBJ2-1; 11 nucleotides align to TRBD2. The CDR3 loop spans 17 amino acids. CDR1 is SGHRS and CDR2 is YFSETQ in the germline V gene. With 0 bases clipped from V and 3 bases from J, the junction kept 5 bases outside the gene matches. In nucleotides, the CDR3 is TGCGCCAGCAGCTTGGGAACCGGGACTAGCGGCTACAATGAGCAGTTCTTC. It translates to CASSLGTGTSGYNEQFF.

This clone has just a few counts. The rearrangement links TRBV11-2 to TRBJ1-1; 9 bases match TRBD1. This CDR3 contains 15 residues. Germline CDR1 reads SGHAT; CDR2 reads FQNNGV. The junction had 6 bases not matched to a gene; V was cut back by 1 base and J by 6 bases. This CDR3 reads CASSLVTGGIPEAFF. CDR3 nucleotides: TGTGCCAGCAGCTTAGTAACAGGGGGCATCCCTGAAGCTTTCTTT.

Only a few counts were recorded for this clone. Other DNA sequences from this sample encode an identical CDR3 as well. The V and J genes are TRBV6-5 and TRBJ2-5; 11 nucleotides agree with TRBD2. Germline V gene lookup returns CDR1 MNHEY and CDR2 SVGAGI. The CDR3 loop spans 16 amino acids. The V gene end was trimmed by 0 bases and the J gene end by 1 base; junction bases not matched to a gene: 1. As DNA, the CDR3 is TGTGCCAGCAGTTACTCTGGGACTAGCGGCCAAGAGACCCAGTACTTC. Translation: CASSYSGTSGQETQYF.

There are a few counts of this clone. This chain links TRBV5-6 with TRBJ2-7, with D perhaps TRBD2 (5 bases). V shed 5 bases and J shed 6 bases, with 24 bases lying between them. CDR1 and CDR2 (germline): SGHDT, YYEEEE. The CDR3 is 16 residues long. The CDR3 protein is CASSYYNGILAGEQYF. The CDR3 nucleotides read TGTGCCAGCAGTTACTACAATGGTATCCTGGCGGGCGAGCAGTACTTC.

V usage is TRBV18 and J usage is TRBJ2-3; the match to TRBD1 covers 7 bases. CDR3 length equals 15 residues. CDR1 and CDR2 from the germline V gene are KGHSH and LQKENI. The V gene end was trimmed by 4 bases and the J gene end by 6 bases; junction bases not matched to a gene: 10. The chain's CDR3 is CASSLGTEIGDTQYF. The CDR3 DNA reads TGTGCCAGCTCACTGGGGACAGAAATCGGGGATACGCAGTATTTT. The complete variable domain, with remaining parts taken from reference TRBV18 and TRBJ2-3, reads NAGVMQNPRHLVRRRGQEARLRCSPMKGHSHVYWYRQLPEEGLKFMVYLQKENIIDESGMPKERFSAEFPKEGPSILRIQQVVRGDSAAYFCASSLGTEIGDTQYFGPGTRLTVL.

This clone was seen more than once but under ten times. The CDR3, as DNA: TGTGCCAGCAGACACCCGACTAGCGGGGGATCCAATGAGCAGTTCTTC. Translation gives CASRHPTSGGSNEQFF. The V call is TRBV7-2, the J call TRBJ2-1; 12 bases are a match to TRBD2. Germline V gene sequence: CDR1 SGHTA, CDR2 FQGNSA. This CDR3 contains 16 residues. Trimming took 6 bases from V and 6 from J; bases not matched to a gene: 9.

The rearrangement links TRBV28 to TRBJ2-6; no reliable D call. V lost 6 bases and J 0 bases, leaving 6 bases between the germline ends. The CDR3 sequence is 14 residues long. CDR1 is MDHEN, CDR2 SYDVKM, per germline. The CDR3 protein is CASRGVSGANVLTF. Written as DNA, the CDR3 is TGTGCCAGCAGAGGAGTCTCTGGGGCCAACGTCCTGACTTTC.

The table lists this clone with a few counts. The J gene is TRBJ2-7, the V gene TRBV28; tentative D call: TRBD2 (6 bases). Per germline, CDR1 MDHEN and CDR2 SYDVKM. The ends were cut back, 2 bases at V and 6 bases at J, with 23 bases in the middle. The CDR3 has 17 residues. DNA for the CDR3: TGTGCCAGCAGTTTACCGGAGGGGAGAGAACCTCGGGTCGAGCAGTACTTC. Its protein is CASSLPEGREPRVEQYF.

V and J are TRBV9 and TRBJ2-1, with 9 bases identical to TRBD1. Germline V gene lookup returns CDR1 SGDLS and CDR2 YYNGEE. With 4 bases clipped from V and 4 bases from J, the junction kept 15 bases outside the gene matches. The CDR3 is 18 amino acids. The DNA of the CDR3 is TGTGCCAGCAGCCCAGTGGGGGGAGGGACAGGGCGGTACAATGAGCAGTTCTTC. Its translation is CASSPVGGGTGRYNEQFF.

This clone occurred a few times. This chain joins TRBV9 and TRBJ1-1; no firm D call. The CDR3 sequence is 13 residues long. CDR1 is SGDLS and CDR2 is YYNGEE in the germline V gene. Between the trimmed V and J ends, which lost 3 bases and 4 bases, there was a span of 10 bases. The CDR3 reads CASSALITTEAFF. CDR3 sequence (DNA): TGTGCCAGCAGCGCGCTAATAACCACTGAAGCTTTCTTT.

J is TRBJ1-5 and V is TRBV30, with TRBD1 matching over 10 bases. The CDR3 runs 14 residues. With 1 base clipped from V and 5 bases from J, the junction kept 2 bases outside the gene matches. Germline V CDR1 and CDR2: GTSNPN, SVGIG (reference sequence). CDR3 nucleotide sequence: TGTGCCTGGAGTGGGACAGGGGGACATCAGCCCCAGCATTTT. Its translation is CAWSGTGGHQPQHF. The full variable domain, its missing parts supplied by reference TRBV30 and TRBJ1-5, is SQTIHQWPATLVQPVGSPLSLECTVEGTSNPNLYWYRQAAGRGLQLLFYSVGIGQISSEVPQNLSASRPQDRQFILSSKKLLLSDSGFYLCAWSGTGGHQPQHFGDGTRLSIL.

The chain combines TRBV19 with TRBJ2-1; 11 positions match TRBD2. This CDR3 region has 16 residues. V lost 5 bases and J lost 6; bases outside the gene matches: 9. CDR1 is LNHDA and CDR2 is SQIVND in the germline V gene (reference sequence). DNA of the CDR3: TGTGCCAGTAGTTCCTTAGCGGGGGGGCCTCTCAATGAGCAGTTCTTC. It yields the protein CASSSLAGGPLNEQFF.

The chain's CDR3 is CASSAAASRGTNEKLFF. The CDR3 DNA is TGTGCCAGCTCAGCCGCCGCATCCAGGGGAACTAATGAAAAACTGTTTTTT. V gene TRBV18 combines with J gene TRBJ1-4; possible D gene TRBD1, 6 bases. Trimming took 5 bases from V and 1 from J, leaving 17 bases between them. Germline-derived CDR1 and CDR2 are KGHSH and LQKENI. CDR3 length equals 17 residues.

This clone was observed a few times. The chain links TRBV9 to TRBJ1-4; D unresolved. Trimming took 3 bases from V and 8 from J, leaving 14 bases between them. The CDR3 spans 14 residues. The V gene's germline CDR1 is SGDLS and CDR2 YYNGEE. The CDR3 coding sequence is TGTGCCAGCAGCGGCAGGTCGCCGGGAGAAAAACTGTTTTTT. This translates into CASSGRSPGEKLFF.